This T cell receptor (beta chain) derives from a study of blood T cell repertoires in COVID-19. About the study: Acute and convalescent COVID-19 specimens originated in the United States, Italy and Spain. PBMCs, B-cell-depleted T cells, or T cells were the source of the cDNA or gDNA that made up the material.

Authors' methods: Using reference gene primer amplification, nucleated cell counts were estimated. Some clones are missing from TCRdb's copy, which holds only in-frame ones; the method was immunoSEQ multiplex PCR. V and J calls and clone size follow that table, whereas D and trimming were derived from the DNA. Altogether about 64,000 clones are present, more than 80% being singletons, with the ten largest covering approximately 10%. The sample consisted of peripheral blood. The sequence was collected from a woman older than 75 with active COVID-19.

Here the CDR3 DNA reads TGCGCCAGCAGCTCCGGACTAGCGGGAGGCCACCGGAAGTTCTTC. It is translated as CASSSGLAGGHRKFF. The chain is built from TRBV5-1 and TRBJ2-1; 14 bases map to TRBD2. The CDR3 totals 15 residues. The V segment lost 3 bases and the J segment 14 bases; nucleotides outside the gene matches: 10. Looked up from germline, CDR1 is SGHRS and CDR2 is YFSETQ.